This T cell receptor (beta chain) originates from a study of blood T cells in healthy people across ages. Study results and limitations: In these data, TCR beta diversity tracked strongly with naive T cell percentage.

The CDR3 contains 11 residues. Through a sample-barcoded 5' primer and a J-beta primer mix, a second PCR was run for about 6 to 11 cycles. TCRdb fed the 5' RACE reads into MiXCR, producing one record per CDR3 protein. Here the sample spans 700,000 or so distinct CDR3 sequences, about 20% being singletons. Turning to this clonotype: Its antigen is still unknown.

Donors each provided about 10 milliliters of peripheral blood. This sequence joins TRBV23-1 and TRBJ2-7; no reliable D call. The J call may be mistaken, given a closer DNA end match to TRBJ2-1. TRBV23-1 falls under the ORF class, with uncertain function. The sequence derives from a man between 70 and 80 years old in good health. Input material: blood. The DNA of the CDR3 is TGCGCCCCGACGGGCTGCGATGAGCAGTTCTTC. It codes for CAPTGCDEQFF.